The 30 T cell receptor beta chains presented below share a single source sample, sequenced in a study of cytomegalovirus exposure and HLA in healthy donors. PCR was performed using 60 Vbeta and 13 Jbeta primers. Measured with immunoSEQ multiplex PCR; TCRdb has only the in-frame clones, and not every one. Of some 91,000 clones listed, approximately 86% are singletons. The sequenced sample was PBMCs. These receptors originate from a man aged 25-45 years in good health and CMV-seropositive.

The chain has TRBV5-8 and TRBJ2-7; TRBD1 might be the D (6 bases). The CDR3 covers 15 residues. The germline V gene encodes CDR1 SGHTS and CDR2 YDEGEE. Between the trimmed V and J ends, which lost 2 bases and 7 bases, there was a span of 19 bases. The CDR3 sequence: CASSFGTIQNREQYF. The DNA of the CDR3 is TGTGCCAGCAGCTTCGGGACAATCCAAAATCGGGAGCAGTACTTC.

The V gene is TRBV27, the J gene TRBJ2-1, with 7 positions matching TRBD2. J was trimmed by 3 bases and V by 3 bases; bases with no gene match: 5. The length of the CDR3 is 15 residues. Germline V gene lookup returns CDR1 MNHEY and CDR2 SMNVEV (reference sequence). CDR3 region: CASSFASGHYNEQFF. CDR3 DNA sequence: TGTGCCAGCAGTTTCGCTAGCGGTCACTACAATGAGCAGTTCTTC.

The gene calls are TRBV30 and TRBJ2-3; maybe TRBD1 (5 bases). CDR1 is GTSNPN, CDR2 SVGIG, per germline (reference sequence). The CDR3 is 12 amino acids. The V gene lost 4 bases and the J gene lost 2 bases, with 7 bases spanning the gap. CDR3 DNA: TGTGCCTGGAAAGGGGTCACAGATACGCAGTATTTT. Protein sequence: CAWKGVTDTQYF.

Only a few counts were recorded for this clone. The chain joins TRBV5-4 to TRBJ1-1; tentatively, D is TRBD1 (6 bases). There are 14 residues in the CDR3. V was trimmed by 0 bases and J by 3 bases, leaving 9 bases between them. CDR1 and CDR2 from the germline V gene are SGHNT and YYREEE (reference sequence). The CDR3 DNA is TGTGCCAGCAGCTTGGGCTCAGGGGACACTGAAGCTTTCTTT. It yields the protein CASSLGSGDTEAFF. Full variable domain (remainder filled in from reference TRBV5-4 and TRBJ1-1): ETGVTQSPTHLIKTRGQQVTLRCSSQSGHNTVSWYQQALGQGPQFIFQYYREEENGRGNFPPRFSGLQFPNYSSELNVNALELDDSALYLCASSLGSGDTEAFFGQGTRLTVV.

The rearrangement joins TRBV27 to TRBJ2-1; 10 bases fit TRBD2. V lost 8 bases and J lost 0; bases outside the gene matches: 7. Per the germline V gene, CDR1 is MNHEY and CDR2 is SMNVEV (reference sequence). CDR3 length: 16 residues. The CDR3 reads CASPPGLASSYNEQFF. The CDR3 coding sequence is TGTGCCAGCCCACCGGGACTAGCGAGCTCCTACAATGAGCAGTTCTTC.

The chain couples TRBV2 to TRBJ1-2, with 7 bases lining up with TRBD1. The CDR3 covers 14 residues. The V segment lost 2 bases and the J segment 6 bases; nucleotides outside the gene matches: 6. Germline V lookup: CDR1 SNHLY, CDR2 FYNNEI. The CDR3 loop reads CASSELTGRDGYTF. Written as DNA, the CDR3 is TGTGCCAGCAGTGAACTGACAGGGCGCGATGGCTACACCTTC.

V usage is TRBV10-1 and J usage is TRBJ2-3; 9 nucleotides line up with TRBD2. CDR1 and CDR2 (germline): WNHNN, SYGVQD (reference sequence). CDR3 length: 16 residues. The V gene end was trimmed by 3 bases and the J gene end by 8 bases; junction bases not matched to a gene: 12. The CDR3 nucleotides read TGCGCCAGCAGTGATTCTAGCGGGATCGGTTTAAGTACGCAGTATTTT. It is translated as CASSDSSGIGLSTQYF.

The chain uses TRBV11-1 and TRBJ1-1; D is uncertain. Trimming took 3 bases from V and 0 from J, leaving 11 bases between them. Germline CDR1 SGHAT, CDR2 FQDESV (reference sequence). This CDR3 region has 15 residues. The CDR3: CASSFWATMNTEAFF. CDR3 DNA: TGTGCCAGCAGCTTTTGGGCAACGATGAACACTGAAGCTTTCTTT. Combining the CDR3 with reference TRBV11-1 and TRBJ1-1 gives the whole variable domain EAEVAQSPRYKITEKSQAVAFWCDPISGHATLYWYRQILGQGPELLVQFQDESVVDDSQLPKDRFSAERLKGVDSTLKIQPAELGDSAMYLCASSFWATMNTEAFFGQGTRLTVV.

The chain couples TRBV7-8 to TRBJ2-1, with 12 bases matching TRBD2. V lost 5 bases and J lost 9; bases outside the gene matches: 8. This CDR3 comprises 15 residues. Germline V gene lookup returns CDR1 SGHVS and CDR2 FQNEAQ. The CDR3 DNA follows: TGTGCCAGCAGCGATAGGACTAGCGGGAATATTGAGCAGTTCTTC. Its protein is CASSDRTSGNIEQFF.

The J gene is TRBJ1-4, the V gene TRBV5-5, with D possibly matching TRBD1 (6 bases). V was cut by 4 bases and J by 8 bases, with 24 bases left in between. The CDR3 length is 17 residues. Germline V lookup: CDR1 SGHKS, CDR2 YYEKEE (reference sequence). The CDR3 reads CASSLSQGGVLYEKLFF. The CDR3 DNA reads TGTGCCAGCAGCCTCTCACAGGGAGGGGTCCTTTACGAAAAACTGTTTTTT.

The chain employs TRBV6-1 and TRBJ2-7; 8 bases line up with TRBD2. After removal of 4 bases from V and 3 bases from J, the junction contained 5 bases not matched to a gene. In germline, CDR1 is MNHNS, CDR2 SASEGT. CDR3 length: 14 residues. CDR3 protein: CASSGWAGGYEQYF. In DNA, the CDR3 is TGTGCCAGCAGTGGGTGGGCGGGGGGCTACGAGCAGTACTTC.

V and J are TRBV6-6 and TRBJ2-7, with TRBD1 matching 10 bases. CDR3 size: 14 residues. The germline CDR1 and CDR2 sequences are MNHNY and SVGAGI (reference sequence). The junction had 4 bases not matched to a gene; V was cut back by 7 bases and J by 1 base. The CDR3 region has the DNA TGTGCCAGCACCGAGGGACAGGGGTCCTACGAGCAGTACTTC. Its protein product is CASTEGQGSYEQYF.

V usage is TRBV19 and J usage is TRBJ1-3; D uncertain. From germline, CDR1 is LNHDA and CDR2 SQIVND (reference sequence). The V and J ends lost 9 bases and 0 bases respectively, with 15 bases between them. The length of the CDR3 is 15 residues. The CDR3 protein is CASRSISSSGNTIYF. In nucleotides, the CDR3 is TGTGCCAGCCGGTCCATATCAAGCTCTGGAAACACCATATATTTT.

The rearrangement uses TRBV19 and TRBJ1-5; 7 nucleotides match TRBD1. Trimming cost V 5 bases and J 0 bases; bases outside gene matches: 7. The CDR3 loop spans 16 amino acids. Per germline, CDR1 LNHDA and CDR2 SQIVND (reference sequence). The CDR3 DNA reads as TGTGCCAGTAGTTTCGGACAGGCTCATAGCAATCAGCCCCAGCATTTT. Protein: CASSFGQAHSNQPQHF.

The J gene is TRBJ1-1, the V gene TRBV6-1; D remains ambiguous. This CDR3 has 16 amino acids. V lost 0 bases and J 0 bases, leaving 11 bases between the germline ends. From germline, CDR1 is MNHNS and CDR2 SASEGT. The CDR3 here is CASSEAREQMNTEAFF. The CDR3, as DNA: TGTGCCAGCAGTGAAGCGCGAGAACAGATGAACACTGAAGCTTTCTTT.

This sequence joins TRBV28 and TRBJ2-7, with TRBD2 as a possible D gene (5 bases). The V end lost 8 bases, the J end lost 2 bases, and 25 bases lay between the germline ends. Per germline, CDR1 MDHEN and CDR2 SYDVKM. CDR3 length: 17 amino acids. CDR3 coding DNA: TGTGCCAGCCCCCCGGGGAACGGGTTTGGGGTTGCCTACGAGCAGTACTTC. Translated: CASPPGNGFGVAYEQYF.

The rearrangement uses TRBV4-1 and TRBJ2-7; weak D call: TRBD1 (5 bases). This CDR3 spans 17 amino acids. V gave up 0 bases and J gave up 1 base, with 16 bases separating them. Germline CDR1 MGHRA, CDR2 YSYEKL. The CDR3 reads CASSQDSLAGISYEQYF. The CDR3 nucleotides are TGCGCCAGCAGCCAAGATAGCTTGGCAGGGATTTCCTACGAGCAGTACTTC.

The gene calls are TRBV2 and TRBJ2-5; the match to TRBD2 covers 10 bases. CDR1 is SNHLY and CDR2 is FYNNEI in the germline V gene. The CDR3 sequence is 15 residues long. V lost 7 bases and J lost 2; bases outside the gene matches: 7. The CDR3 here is CASTQLTSGQETQYF. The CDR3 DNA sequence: TGTGCCAGCACCCAGCTGACTAGCGGGCAAGAGACCCAGTACTTC. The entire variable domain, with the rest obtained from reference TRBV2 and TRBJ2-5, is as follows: EPEVTQTPSHQVTQMGQEVILRCVPISNHLYFYWYRQILGQKVEFLVSFYNNEISEKSEIFDDQFSVERPDGSNFTLKIRSTKLEDSAMYFCASTQLTSGQETQYFGPGTRLLVL.

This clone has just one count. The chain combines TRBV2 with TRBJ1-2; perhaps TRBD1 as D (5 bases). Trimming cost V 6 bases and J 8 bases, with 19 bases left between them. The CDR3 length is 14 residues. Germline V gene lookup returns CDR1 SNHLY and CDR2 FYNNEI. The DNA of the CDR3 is TGTGCCAGCAGAAAGGGGACGGGCGGGGTAGGCTACACCTTC. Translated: CASRKGTGGVGYTF.

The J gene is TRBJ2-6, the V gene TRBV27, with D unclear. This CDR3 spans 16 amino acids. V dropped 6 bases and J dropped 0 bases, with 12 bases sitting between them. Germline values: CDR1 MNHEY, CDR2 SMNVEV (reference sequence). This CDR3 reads CASSRGYSSGANVLTF. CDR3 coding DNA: TGTGCCAGCAGCCGCGGTTATAGCTCTGGGGCCAACGTCCTGACTTTC.

The CDR3 DNA reads as TGTGCCAGCAGTTCAGTAGGACAGGCATCCTACGAGCAGTACTTC. Its protein is CASSSVGQASYEQYF. V and J are TRBV28 and TRBJ2-7; the match to TRBD1 covers 7 bases. The trim removed 4 bases at V and 1 base at J, leaving 7 bases unmatched. The germline V gene has CDR1 MDHEN and CDR2 SYDVKM. CDR3 size: 15 residues.

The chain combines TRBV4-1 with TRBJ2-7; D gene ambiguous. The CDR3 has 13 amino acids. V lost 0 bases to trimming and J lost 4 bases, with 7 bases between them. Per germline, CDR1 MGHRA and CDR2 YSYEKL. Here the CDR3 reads CASSQETEYEQYF. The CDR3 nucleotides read TGCGCCAGCAGCCAAGAAACCGAGTACGAGCAGTACTTC.

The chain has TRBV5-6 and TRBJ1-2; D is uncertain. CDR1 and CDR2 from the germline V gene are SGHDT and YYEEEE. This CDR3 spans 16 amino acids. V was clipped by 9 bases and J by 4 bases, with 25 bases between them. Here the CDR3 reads CATTEFGGNLGYGYTF. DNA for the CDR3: TGTGCCACCACCGAATTTGGAGGGAATCTGGGCTATGGCTACACCTTC.

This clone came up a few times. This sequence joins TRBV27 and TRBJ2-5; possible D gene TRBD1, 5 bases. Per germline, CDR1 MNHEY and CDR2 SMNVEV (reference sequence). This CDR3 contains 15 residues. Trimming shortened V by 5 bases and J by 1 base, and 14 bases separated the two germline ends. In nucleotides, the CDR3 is TGTGCCAGCAGTAGGGGCCAGGGCCCCCAAGAGACCCAGTACTTC. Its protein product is CASSRGQGPQETQYF.

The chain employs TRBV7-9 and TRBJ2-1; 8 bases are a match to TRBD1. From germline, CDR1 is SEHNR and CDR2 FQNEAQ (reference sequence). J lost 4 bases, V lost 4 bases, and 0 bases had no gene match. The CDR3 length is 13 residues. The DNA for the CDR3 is TGTGCCAGCAGCTGGACAGGGTACAATGAGCAGTTCTTC. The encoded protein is CASSWTGYNEQFF. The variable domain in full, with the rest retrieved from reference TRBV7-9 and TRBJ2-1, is DTGVSQNPRHKITKRGQNVTFRCDPISEHNRLYWYRQTLGQGPEFLTYFQNEAQLEKSRLLSDRFSAERPKGSFSTLEIQRTEQGDSAMYLCASSWTGYNEQFFGPGTRLTVL.

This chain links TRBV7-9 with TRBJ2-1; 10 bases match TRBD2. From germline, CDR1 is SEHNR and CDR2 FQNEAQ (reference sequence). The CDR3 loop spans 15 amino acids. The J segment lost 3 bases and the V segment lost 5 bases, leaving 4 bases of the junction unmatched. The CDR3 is CASSTPSGSYNEQFF. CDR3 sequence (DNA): TGTGCCAGCAGCACTCCTAGCGGGAGCTACAATGAGCAGTTCTTC.

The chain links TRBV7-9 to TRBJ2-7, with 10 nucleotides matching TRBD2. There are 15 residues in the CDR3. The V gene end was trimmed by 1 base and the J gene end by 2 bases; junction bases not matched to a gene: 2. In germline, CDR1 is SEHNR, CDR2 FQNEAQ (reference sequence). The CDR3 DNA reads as TGTGCCAGCAGCTTAGTGAGCGGGAGGGCCTACGAGCAGTACTTC. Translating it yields CASSLVSGRAYEQYF. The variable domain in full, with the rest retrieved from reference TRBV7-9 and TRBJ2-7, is DTGVSQNPRHKITKRGQNVTFRCDPISEHNRLYWYRQTLGQGPEFLTYFQNEAQLEKSRLLSDRFSAERPKGSFSTLEIQRTEQGDSAMYLCASSLVSGRAYEQYFGPGTRLTVT.

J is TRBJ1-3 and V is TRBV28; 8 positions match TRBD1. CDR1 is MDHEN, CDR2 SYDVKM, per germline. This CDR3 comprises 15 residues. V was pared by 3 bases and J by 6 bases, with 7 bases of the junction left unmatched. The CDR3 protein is CASSLIGQGKNTIYF. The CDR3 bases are TGTGCCAGCAGTTTGATTGGACAGGGAAAAAACACCATATATTTT.

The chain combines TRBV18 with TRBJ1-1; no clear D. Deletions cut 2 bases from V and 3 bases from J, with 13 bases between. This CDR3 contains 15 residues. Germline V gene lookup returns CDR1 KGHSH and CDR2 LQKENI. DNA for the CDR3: TGTGCCAGCTCACCAGGGCGGGTCGGGGACACTGAAGCTTTCTTT. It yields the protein CASSPGRVGDTEAFF.

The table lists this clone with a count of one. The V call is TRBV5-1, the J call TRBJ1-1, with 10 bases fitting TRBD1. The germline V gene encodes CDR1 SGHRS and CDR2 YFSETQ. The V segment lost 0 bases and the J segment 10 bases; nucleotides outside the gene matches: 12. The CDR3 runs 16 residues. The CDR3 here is CASSLAAPGTGDRAFF. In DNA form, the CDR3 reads TGCGCCAGCAGCTTGGCGGCCCCCGGGACAGGGGATAGAGCTTTCTTT.